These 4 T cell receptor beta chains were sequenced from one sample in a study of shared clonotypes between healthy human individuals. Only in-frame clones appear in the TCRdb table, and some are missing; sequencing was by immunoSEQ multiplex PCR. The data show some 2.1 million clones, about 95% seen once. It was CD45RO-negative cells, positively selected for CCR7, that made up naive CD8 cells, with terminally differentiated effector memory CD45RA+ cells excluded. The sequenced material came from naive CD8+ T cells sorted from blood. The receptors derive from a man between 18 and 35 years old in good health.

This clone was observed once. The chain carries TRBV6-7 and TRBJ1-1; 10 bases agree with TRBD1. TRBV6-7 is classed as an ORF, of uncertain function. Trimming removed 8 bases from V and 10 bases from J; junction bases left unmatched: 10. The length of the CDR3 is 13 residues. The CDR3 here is CASSVGTGEGAFF. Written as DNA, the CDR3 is TGTGCCAGCTCCGTGGGGACAGGGGAAGGAGCTTTCTTT.

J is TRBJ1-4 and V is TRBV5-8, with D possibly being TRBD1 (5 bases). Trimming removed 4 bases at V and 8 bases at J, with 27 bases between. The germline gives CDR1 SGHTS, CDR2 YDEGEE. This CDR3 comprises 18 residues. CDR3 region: CASSARMIGAEGGEKLFF. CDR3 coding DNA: TGTGCCAGCAGCGCCCGAATGATAGGGGCGGAAGGAGGCGAAAAACTGTTTTTT.

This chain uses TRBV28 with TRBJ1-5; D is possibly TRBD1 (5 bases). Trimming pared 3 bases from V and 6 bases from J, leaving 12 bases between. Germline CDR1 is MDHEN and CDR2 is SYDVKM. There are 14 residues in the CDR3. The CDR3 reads CASSFRGWGQPQHF. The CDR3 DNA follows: TGTGCCAGCAGTTTTAGGGGCTGGGGTCAGCCCCAGCATTTT.

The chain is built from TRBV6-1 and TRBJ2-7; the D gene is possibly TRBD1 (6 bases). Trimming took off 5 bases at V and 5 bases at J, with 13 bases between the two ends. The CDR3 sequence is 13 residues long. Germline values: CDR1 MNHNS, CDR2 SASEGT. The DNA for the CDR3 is TGTGCCAGCAGTCTGAACAGGGCCCACGAGCAGTACTTC. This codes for CASSLNRAHEQYF.